The 17 T cell receptor beta chains reported below all come from one sample, sequenced in a study of neurological immune-mediated disorders (dated by TCRdb to the late 2010s). The method behind the library was 5' RACE. Sequencing was performed on an Illumina HiSeq 2500. TCRdb's own reprocessing of the public reads used fastp at Q25 and MiXCR and kept productive beta chains. Every distinct CDR3 protein forms one entry, paired with its most common genes and DNA. This sample has roughly 50,000 distinct CDR3 sequences in its table, and roughly 12% of those were observed once. The ten largest clones add up to 7.5% to 9.5% of the sample. The time point label corresponds to: longitudinal time-point 3. Sample: PBMCs. These receptors were collected from a male donor with HTLV-1-associated myelopathy (HAM/TSP).

This clonotype was recorded many times. The chain has TRBV20-1 and TRBJ1-6, with 7 bases lining up with TRBD1. Trimming at V came to 3 bases and at J to 6 bases, leaving 14 bases not matched to a gene. Germline-derived CDR1 and CDR2 are DFQATT and SNEGSKA (reference sequence). The CDR3 spans 17 residues. The CDR3 here is CSASQFRGRGSNSPLHF. The CDR3 DNA is TGCAGTGCTAGTCAATTTAGGGGCAGGGGGTCTAATTCACCCCTCCACTTT.

This clonotype was seen many times. The chain carries TRBV5-1 and TRBJ1-5; maybe TRBD1 (6 bases). CDR1 is SGHRS and CDR2 is YFSETQ in the germline V gene. The CDR3 consists of 17 residues. V was shortened by 4 bases and J by 5 bases, with 22 bases between the two germline ends. Here the CDR3 DNA reads TGCGCCAGCAGCCCGGAGCCAACAGGGCAAGGTGATCAGCCCCAGCATTTT. It yields the protein CASSPEPTGQGDQPQHF.

V and J are TRBV30 and TRBJ1-5, with D possibly being TRBD1 (6 bases). Trimming took off 3 bases at V and 5 bases at J, with 14 bases between the two ends. Per the germline V gene, CDR1 is GTSNPN and CDR2 is SVGIG (reference sequence). This CDR3 has 14 residues. This chain's CDR3 is CAWSLQGGDQPQHF. The CDR3 nucleotides read TGTGCCTGGAGCCTACAGGGAGGAGATCAGCCCCAGCATTTT.

This clonotype came up many times. V gene TRBV9 combines with J gene TRBJ1-4; D uncertain. This CDR3 is 18 amino acids long. The ends were cut back, 0 bases at V and 5 bases at J, with 20 bases in the middle. CDR1 and CDR2 from the germline V gene are SGDLS and YYNGEE. The CDR3 loop is CASSVGWGEGAQNEKLFF. The CDR3 coding sequence is TGTGCCAGCAGCGTAGGGTGGGGAGAAGGAGCGCAGAATGAAAAACTGTTTTTT.

This clonotype was seen many times. V is TRBV2 and J is TRBJ2-5; TRBD2 agrees at 7 bases. The CDR3 totals 14 residues. CDR1 is SNHLY, CDR2 FYNNEI, per germline. J was trimmed by 1 base and V by 7 bases; bases with no gene match: 6. The DNA for the CDR3 is TGTGCCAGCAAAAGAAGGGAGGGCCAAGAGACCCAGTACTTC. The encoded protein is CASKRREGQETQYF. The complete variable domain, with remaining parts taken from reference TRBV2 and TRBJ2-5, reads EPEVTQTPSHQVTQMGQEVILRCVPISNHLYFYWYRQILGQKVEFLVSFYNNEISEKSEIFDDQFSVERPDGSNFTLKIRSTKLEDSAMYFCASKRREGQETQYFGPGTRLLVL.

The table lists this clonotype with many counts. This chain links TRBV7-2 with TRBJ2-3; D ambiguous. Trimming stripped 5 bases from V and 2 bases from J, with 8 bases between. The CDR3 is 13 residues long. Germline CDR1 SGHTA, CDR2 FQGNSA. The CDR3 DNA reads as TGTGCCAGCAGCCTCCTTTTCACAGATACGCAGTATTTT. Protein sequence: CASSLLFTDTQYF.

This clonotype came up many times. In nucleotides, the CDR3 is TGCAGCGCTGGGGGGACAGGGGGGAACACTGAAGCTTTCTTT. This codes for CSAGGTGGNTEAFF. V gene TRBV29-1 combines with J gene TRBJ1-1, with 11 nucleotides matching TRBD1. Germline CDR1 SQVTM, CDR2 ANQGSEA. With V trimmed by 7 bases and J by 1 base, 5 bases remained unmatched. This CDR3 comprises 14 residues.

This clonotype was recorded at least ten times. The DNA of the CDR3 is TGCAGCGTTGACCCCGGGACAGGGAATGAAAAACTGTTTTTT. Its protein is CSVDPGTGNEKLFF. This chain uses TRBV29-1 with TRBJ1-4, with 9 bases aligning to TRBD1. This CDR3 is built from 14 residues. V gave up 3 bases and J gave up 5 bases; unmatched junction bases: 4. Germline-derived CDR1 and CDR2 are SQVTM and ANQGSEA.

This clonotype was detected many times. J is TRBJ1-1 and V is TRBV29-1, with unresolved D. Trimming removed 6 bases from V and 4 bases from J, with 6 bases in between. Germline CDR1 reads SQVTM; CDR2 reads ANQGSEA. CDR3 size: 10 residues. The CDR3 protein is CSVGRTEAFF. DNA of the CDR3: TGCAGCGTCGGACGCACTGAAGCTTTCTTT.

This clonotype was seen many times. The CDR3 is CASSSSRGRETQYF. DNA for the CDR3: TGTGCCAGCAGCTCATCCAGGGGGAGGGAGACCCAGTACTTC. J is TRBJ2-5 and V is TRBV7-2; a possible D gene is TRBD1 (7 bases). Per the germline V gene, CDR1 is SGHTA and CDR2 is FQGNSA. The CDR3 spans 14 residues. Trimming took 4 bases from V and 5 from J, leaving 14 bases between them. The full variable domain, completed using reference TRBV7-2 and TRBJ2-5, is GAGVSQSPSNKVTEKGKDVELRCDPISGHTALYWYRQSLGQGLEFLIYFQGNSAPDKSGLPSDRFSAERTGGSVSTLTIQRTQQEDSAVYLCASSSSRGRETQYFGPGTRLLVL.

This clonotype was counted many times. The chain is built from TRBV11-3 and TRBJ2-4, with D possibly TRBD1 on 5 matching bases. The germline CDR1 and CDR2 sequences are SGHNT and YENEEA. This CDR3 is built from 14 residues. V was pared by 5 bases and J by 7 bases, with 15 bases between. The DNA for the CDR3 is TGTGCCAGCAGCCGCCGGCAGGGTGAGAACATTCAGTACTTC. Its translation: CASSRRQGENIQYF.

Worth noting for this clonotype: At one end, the junction sequence differs from germline, possibly due to a read error. The J gene is TRBJ1-6, the V gene TRBV20-1; 10 bases line up with TRBD1. This CDR3 has 18 amino acids. CDR1 is DFQATT, CDR2 SNEGSKA, per germline (reference sequence). As DNA, the CDR3 is TGCAGTGCTAGAGATCCGTTGGGGATCGGACAGGGGGGTTCACCCATCCACTTT. Translating it yields CSARDPLGIGQGGSPIHF.

This clonotype occurred many times. The J gene is TRBJ2-1, the V gene TRBV6-6; the match to TRBD2 covers 8 bases. CDR3 size: 15 residues. From germline, CDR1 is MNHNY and CDR2 SVGAGI (reference sequence). Germline trimming cut 5 bases from V and 7 bases from J; bases unmatched to any gene: 10. As DNA, the CDR3 is TGTGCCAGCAGTATCGGGGGGGCCGGTTGGAATGAGCAGTTCTTC. Protein product: CASSIGGAGWNEQFF.

This clonotype was found many times. The chain couples TRBV5-1 to TRBJ1-2; no clear D gene. V gave up 0 bases and J gave up 2 bases, with 11 bases separating them. Germline V gene data show CDR1 as SGHRS and CDR2 as YFSETQ. The CDR3 consists of 15 residues. The CDR3 loop reads CASSLGDNLNYGYTF. Here the CDR3 DNA reads TGCGCCAGCAGCTTGGGAGACAACCTAAACTATGGCTACACCTTC.

This clonotype appeared many times. This chain uses TRBV30 with TRBJ1-5; maybe TRBD1 (5 bases). With 1 base removed from V and 0 bases from J, the gap between germline ends came to 13 bases. The CDR3 runs to 16 residues. Germline V gives CDR1 GTSNPN, CDR2 SVGIG (reference sequence). The CDR3 nucleotides read TGTGCCTGGAGTGCAGATGCCGGGGCTAGCAATCAGCCCCAGCATTTT. Encoded protein: CAWSADAGASNQPQHF.

The J gene is TRBJ1-1, the V gene TRBV12-3 or TRBV12-4; 10 nucleotides agree with TRBD1. V lost 7 bases, J lost 3 bases, and 11 bases stayed unmatched. The CDR3 runs to 16 residues. CDR3 residues: CASTKDRGRRYTEAFF. Written as DNA, the CDR3 is TGTGCCAGCACCAAAGACAGGGGGCGGAGGTACACTGAAGCTTTCTTT.

This clonotype was recorded many times. The V and J genes are TRBV5-1 and TRBJ2-5; possible D gene TRBD2, 5 bases. Germline assignment: CDR1 SGHRS and CDR2 YFSETQ. The CDR3 is made up of 14 amino acids. Trimming shortened V by 4 bases and J by 7 bases, and 17 bases separated the two germline ends. CDR3 residues: CASSGLPGTATQYF. In DNA, the CDR3 is TGCGCCAGCAGCGGATTACCGGGAACCGCGACCCAGTACTTC.